The rows below give T cell receptor beta chains drawn from one sample of a study of T-cell reconstitution after alpha-beta-depleted transplantation in children. TCRdb itself ran the PCR reads through MiXCR, one entry per CDR3 protein. This table holds fewer than 550,000 distinct CDR3 sequences, roughly 11% found once. This specimen consisted of PBMCs from the stem cell graft donor, obtained from the stem cell graft. Source of these receptors: a human donor who donated a stem cell graft to a child with acute myeloid leukemia. Each CDR3 is given with its conserved first and last residue. A D gene is named only where the DNA matches it firmly. Rows give clone size only sometimes, using once, few, many, or a class for an expanded clone.

size: .; D: .; J: TRBJ2-6; V: TRBV5-1; CDR3: CASSLVGRGSAGANVLTF; DNA: TGCGCCAGCAGCTTGGTCGGCAGGGGATCGGCTGGGGCCAACGTCCTGACTTTC
size: many; D: .; J: TRBJ1-4; V: TRBV7-2; CDR3: CASSPNGGFEKLFF; DNA: TGTGCCAGCAGTCCAAATGGGGGTTTCGAAAAACTGTTTTTT
size: many; D: .; J: TRBJ1-1; V: TRBV5-1; CDR3: CASAQGRLNTEAFF; DNA: TGCGCCAGCGCCCAAGGACGGCTGAACACTGAAGCTTTCTTT
size: few; D: TRBD2; J: TRBJ2-7; V: TRBV20-1; CDR3: CSASRQGGTEQYF; DNA: TGCAGTGCTAGCCGGCAGGGAGGGACCGAGCAGTACTTC
size: .; D: .; J: TRBJ2-1; V: TRBV11-2; CDR3: CASSDGGSHYNEQFF; DNA: TGTGCCAGCAGCGATGGGGGTTCCCACTACAATGAGCAGTTCTTC
size: .; D: TRBD2; J: TRBJ2-1; V: TRBV29-1; CDR3: CSVEGLAGGEQFF; DNA: TGCAGCGTTGAAGGTCTAGCGGGGGGTGAGCAGTTCTTC
size: .; D: .; J: TRBJ1-6; V: TRBV7-2; CDR3: CASSSGQWHSPLHF; DNA: TGTGCCAGCAGCTCGGGACAATGGCATTCACCCCTCCACTTT
size: .; D: TRBD1; J: TRBJ1-5; V: TRBV15; CDR3: CATSRGDSENQPQHF; DNA: TGTGCCACCAGCAGAGGGGACAGCGAGAATCAGCCCCAGCATTTT
size: .; D: .; J: TRBJ2-2; V: TRBV5-4; CDR3: CASSHRVANTGELFF; DNA: TGTGCCAGCAGCCACAGGGTAGCGAACACCGGGGAGCTGTTTTTT
size: many; D: .; J: TRBJ2-1; V: TRBV20-1; CDR3: CSVGRDEQFF; DNA: TGCAGTGTGGGTAGAGATGAGCAGTTCTTC
size: many; D: .; J: TRBJ2-5; V: TRBV20-1; CDR3: CSAPSRGARETQYF; DNA: TGCAGTGCCCCAAGCCGGGGGGCGAGAGAGACCCAGTACTTC
size: few; D: TRBD1; J: TRBJ2-5; V: TRBV6-5; CDR3: CASSSSGQGAEETQYF; DNA: TGTGCCAGCAGTTCGTCCGGACAGGGGGCGGAGGAGACCCAGTACTTC
size: .; D: .; J: TRBJ2-5; V: TRBV20-1; CDR3: CSAGSQETQYF; DNA: TGCAGTGCTGGCAGCCAAGAGACCCAGTACTTC
size: few; D: TRBD2; J: TRBJ2-3; V: TRBV29-1; CDR3: CSVLLGGGRHTDTQYF; DNA: TGCAGCGTTCTTTTGGGCGGGGGGCGACACACAGATACGCAGTATTTT
size: many; D: TRBD1; J: TRBJ1-4; V: TRBV28; CDR3: CASSSSGGLFF; DNA: TGTGCCAGCAGTTCCTCAGGGGGACTGTTTTTT
size: many; D: .; J: TRBJ2-1; V: TRBV27; CDR3: CASSFGGSYNEQFF; DNA: TGTGCCAGCAGTTTCGGGGGCTCCTACAATGAGCAGTTCTTC
size: many; D: .; J: TRBJ2-3; V: TRBV12-5; CDR3: CASGFIPPLTALTDTQYF; DNA: TGTGCTAGTGGTTTTATTCCCCCCCTGACAGCCCTCACAGATACGCAGTATTTT
size: once; D: .; J: TRBJ1-2; V: TRBV19; CDR3: CASRTGGYGNTF; DNA: TGTGCCAGTAGGACCGGGGGCTATGGCAACACCTTC
size: many; D: .; J: TRBJ2-1; V: TRBV14; CDR3: CASSQIQGFYYNEQFF; DNA: TGTGCCAGCAGTCAAATCCAGGGCTTTTACTACAATGAGCAGTTCTTC
size: .; D: TRBD1; J: TRBJ2-1; V: TRBV7-6; CDR3: CASSSDRGLYYNEQFF; DNA: TGTGCCAGCAGTTCCGACAGGGGGCTATACTACAATGAGCAGTTCTTC
size: .; D: .; J: TRBJ2-7; V: TRBV5-1; CDR3: CASSSGDGDYEQYF; DNA: TGCGCCAGCAGCTCTGGGGACGGAGACTACGAGCAGTACTTC
size: many; D: .; J: TRBJ1-5; V: TRBV12-3/TRBV12-4; CDR3: CASSRDGHHQPQHF; DNA: TGTGCCAGCAGCCGGGACGGCCACCATCAGCCCCAGCATTTT
size: few; D: TRBD2; J: TRBJ2-5; V: TRBV3-1; CDR3: CASRNTGLAGTGGQYF; DNA: TGTGCCAGCAGGAATACGGGACTAGCGGGGACCGGCGGCCAGTACTTC
size: .; D: TRBD1; J: TRBJ2-5; V: TRBV7-8; CDR3: CASSSNRPGGQETQYF; DNA: TGTGCCAGCAGCTCCAACCGGCCAGGGGGCCAAGAGACCCAGTACTTC
size: .; D: .; J: TRBJ1-5; V: TRBV2; CDR3: CASSQALLQPQHF; DNA: TGTGCCAGCAGTCAAGCGCTACTTCAGCCCCAGCATTTT
size: .; D: .; J: TRBJ2-2; V: TRBV27; CDR3: CASSPPPDKLNTGELFF; DNA: TGTGCCAGCAGTCCTCCCCCCGACAAACTGAACACCGGGGAGCTGTTTTTT
size: .; D: .; J: TRBJ1-2; V: TRBV27; CDR3: CASSFTYNYGYTF; DNA: TGTGCCAGCAGCTTCACTTATAACTATGGCTACACCTTC
size: many; D: .; J: TRBJ2-5; V: TRBV6-5; CDR3: CASSSSTTQETQYF; DNA: TGTGCCAGCAGTTCCTCGACCACCCAAGAGACCCAGTACTTC
size: few; D: TRBD1; J: TRBJ2-2; V: TRBV5-5; CDR3: CASSFSVQGARHTGELFF; DNA: TGTGCCAGCAGCTTCTCGGTTCAGGGGGCGCGGCACACCGGGGAGCTGTTTTTT
size: few; D: .; J: TRBJ1-1; V: TRBV20-1; CDR3: CSARDPGDGGDTEAFF; DNA: TGCAGTGCTAGAGACCCGGGGGACGGTGGTGATACTGAAGCTTTCTTT
size: .; D: .; J: TRBJ2-1; V: TRBV20-1; CDR3: CSARDVASSSYNEQFF; DNA: TGCAGTGCTAGAGATGTAGCGTCCAGCTCCTACAATGAGCAGTTCTTC
size: many; D: .; J: TRBJ2-7; V: TRBV18; CDR3: CASSQGPSYEQYF; DNA: TGTGCCAGCTCACAGGGACCCTCCTACGAGCAGTACTTC
size: .; D: .; J: TRBJ2-4; V: TRBV6-5; CDR3: CASSSLQGLAKNIQYF; DNA: TGTGCCAGCAGTTCTTTACAGGGACTAGCCAAAAACATTCAGTACTTC
size: once; D: .; J: TRBJ2-1; V: TRBV3-1; CDR3: CASPLANEQFF; DNA: TGTGCCAGCCCCCTCGCCAATGAGCAGTTCTTC
size: many; D: .; J: TRBJ2-1; V: TRBV5-1; CDR3: CASSLGWTESSYNEQFF; DNA: TGCGCCAGCAGCTTGGGTTGGACAGAAAGCTCCTACAATGAGCAGTTCTTC
size: .; D: .; J: TRBJ2-1; V: TRBV24-1; CDR3: CATSDELYNEQFF; DNA: TGTGCCACCAGTGATGAACTCTACAATGAGCAGTTCTTC
size: many; D: .; J: TRBJ2-1; V: TRBV6-2/TRBV6-3; CDR3: CASATRRAGRHEQFF; DNA: TGTGCCAGCGCTACCCGGAGAGCAGGGAGGCATGAGCAGTTCTTC
size: few; D: .; J: TRBJ1-5; V: TRBV6-1; CDR3: CASSEAVPGHQPQHF; DNA: TGTGCCAGCAGTGAAGCCGTTCCAGGGCATCAGCCCCAGCATTTT
size: few; D: TRBD2; J: TRBJ2-3; V: TRBV6-1; CDR3: CASTLPSGSADTQYF; DNA: TGTGCCAGCACCCTACCTAGCGGGAGTGCAGATACGCAGTATTTT
size: few; D: .; J: TRBJ2-5; V: TRBV5-5; CDR3: CASSLAFGKTQYF; DNA: TGTGCCAGCAGCTTGGCCTTTGGGAAGACCCAGTACTTC
size: few; D: TRBD2; J: TRBJ2-7; V: TRBV27; CDR3: CASTYGGGYEQYF; DNA: TGTGCCAGCACTTACGGGGGGGGCTACGAGCAGTACTTC
size: many; D: .; J: TRBJ2-1; V: TRBV7-2; CDR3: CASSLGGSGEQFF; DNA: TGTGCCAGCAGCTTAGGGGGGTCGGGCGAGCAGTTCTTC
size: few; D: TRBD1; J: TRBJ1-1; V: TRBV12-3/TRBV12-4; CDR3: CASRLGQGIFEAFF; DNA: TGTGCCAGCAGATTGGGACAGGGGATATTTGAAGCTTTCTTT
size: few; D: .; J: TRBJ2-5; V: TRBV7-2; CDR3: CASSLVGVEEETQYF; DNA: TGTGCCAGCAGCCTAGTGGGAGTAGAGGAAGAGACCCAGTACTTC
size: once; D: .; J: TRBJ2-5; V: TRBV13; CDR3: CASSYWQGMETQYF; DNA: TGTGCCAGCAGCTACTGGCAGGGGATGGAGACCCAGTACTTC
size: .; D: .; J: TRBJ1-1; V: TRBV20-1; CDR3: CSASSGTPTEAFF; DNA: TGCAGTGCTTCGTCCGGGACGCCGACTGAAGCTTTCTTT
size: .; D: TRBD2; J: TRBJ2-1; V: TRBV20-1; CDR3: CSAVILGLGNEQFF; DNA: TGCAGTGCCGTTATACTGGGACTAGGCAATGAGCAGTTCTTC
size: .; D: .; J: TRBJ2-3; V: TRBV5-1; CDR3: CASSFGGLYTDTQYF; DNA: TGCGCCAGCAGCTTCGGGGGACTTTACACAGATACGCAGTATTTT
size: few; D: TRBD2; J: TRBJ2-1; V: TRBV4-1; CDR3: CASSQEASGGRVDNEQFF; DNA: TGCGCCAGCAGCCAAGAGGCTAGCGGGGGAAGGGTTGACAATGAGCAGTTCTTC
size: many; D: .; J: TRBJ2-2; V: TRBV5-1; CDR3: CASSLVVGGLRELFF; DNA: TGCGCCAGCAGCTTGGTTGTCGGGGGCCTCCGGGAGCTGTTTTTT
size: many; D: .; J: TRBJ2-5; V: TRBV3-1; CDR3: CASSRGYQETQYF; DNA: TGTGCCAGCAGCCGAGGGTACCAAGAGACCCAGTACTTC
size: .; D: TRBD1; J: TRBJ1-4; V: TRBV30; CDR3: CALGQGPEKLFF; DNA: TGTGCCCTTGGACAGGGCCCTGAAAAACTGTTTTTT
size: .; D: .; J: TRBJ1-4; V: TRBV4-1; CDR3: CASSHGGAQEKLFF; DNA: TGCGCCAGCAGCCATGGCGGGGCCCAGGAAAAACTGTTTTTT